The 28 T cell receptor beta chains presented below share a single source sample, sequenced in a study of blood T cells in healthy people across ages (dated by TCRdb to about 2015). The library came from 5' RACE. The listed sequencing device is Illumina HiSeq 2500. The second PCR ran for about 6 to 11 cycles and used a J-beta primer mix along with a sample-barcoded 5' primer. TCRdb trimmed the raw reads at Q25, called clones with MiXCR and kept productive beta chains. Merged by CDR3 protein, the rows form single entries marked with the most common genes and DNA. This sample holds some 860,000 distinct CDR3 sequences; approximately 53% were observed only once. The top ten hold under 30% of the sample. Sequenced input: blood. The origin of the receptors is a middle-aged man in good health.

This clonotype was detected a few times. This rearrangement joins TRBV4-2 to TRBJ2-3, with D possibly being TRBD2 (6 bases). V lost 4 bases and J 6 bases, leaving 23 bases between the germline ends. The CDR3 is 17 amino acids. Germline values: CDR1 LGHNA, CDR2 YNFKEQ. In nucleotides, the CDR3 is TGTGCCAGCAGCCCTGTTCAAGCGGGTTTATCGCCGGATACGCAGTATTTT. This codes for CASSPVQAGLSPDTQYF.

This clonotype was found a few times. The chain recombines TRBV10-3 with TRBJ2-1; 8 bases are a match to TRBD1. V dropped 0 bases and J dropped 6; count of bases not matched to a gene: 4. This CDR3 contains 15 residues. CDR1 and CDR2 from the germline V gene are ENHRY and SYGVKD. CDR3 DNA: TGTGCCATCAGTGAGTCGGACAGGGCCCTCAATGAGCAGTTCTTC. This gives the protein CAISESDRALNEQFF.

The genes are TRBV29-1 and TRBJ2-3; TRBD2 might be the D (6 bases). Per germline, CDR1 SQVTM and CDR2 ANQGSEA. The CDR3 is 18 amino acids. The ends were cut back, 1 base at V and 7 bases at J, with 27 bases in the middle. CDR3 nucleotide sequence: TGCAGCGTTGAAGGGAATTCCTTACCAGCGGGCCTCTCTTATACGCAGTATTTT. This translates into CSVEGNSLPAGLSYTQYF.

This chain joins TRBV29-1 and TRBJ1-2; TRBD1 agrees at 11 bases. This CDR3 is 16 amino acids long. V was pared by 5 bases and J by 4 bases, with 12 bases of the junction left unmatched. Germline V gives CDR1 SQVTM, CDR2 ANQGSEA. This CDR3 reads CSVPMRTGGLGYGYTF. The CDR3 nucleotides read TGCAGCGTTCCAATGCGGACAGGGGGCCTAGGCTATGGCTACACCTTC.

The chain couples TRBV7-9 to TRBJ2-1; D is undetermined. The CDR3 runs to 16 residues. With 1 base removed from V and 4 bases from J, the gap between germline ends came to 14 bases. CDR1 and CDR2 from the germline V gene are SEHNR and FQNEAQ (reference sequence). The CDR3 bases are TGTGCCAGCAGCTTAGTTCTTGGGAAGCCTTACAATGAGCAGTTCTTC. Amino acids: CASSLVLGKPYNEQFF.

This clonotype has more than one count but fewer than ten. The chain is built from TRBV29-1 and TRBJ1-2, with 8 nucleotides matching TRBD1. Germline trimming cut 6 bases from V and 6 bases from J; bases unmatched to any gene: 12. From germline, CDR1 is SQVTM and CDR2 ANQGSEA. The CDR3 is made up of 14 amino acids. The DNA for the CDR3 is TGCAGCGTGGCAAAAGACAGGGGCAGCAATGGCTACACCTTC. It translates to CSVAKDRGSNGYTF. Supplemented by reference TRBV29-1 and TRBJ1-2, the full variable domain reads SAVISQKPSRDICQRGTSLTIQCQVDSQVTMMFWYRQQPGQSLTLIATANQGSEATYESGFVIDKFPISRPNLTFSTLTVSNMSPEDSSIYLCSVAKDRGSNGYTFGSGTRLTVV.

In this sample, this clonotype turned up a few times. Here the CDR3 DNA reads TGTGCCAGCAGCTTCGGTTGGGGGGGGACAGGATGGGTTGAGCAGTTCTTC. Translated, it gives CASSFGWGGTGWVEQFF. The chain uses TRBV5-4 and TRBJ2-1; maybe TRBD1 (8 bases). Germline V CDR1 and CDR2: SGHNT, YYREEE (reference sequence). The CDR3 covers 17 residues. The ends were cut back, 2 bases at V and 9 bases at J, with 24 bases in the middle. Full variable domain (remainder filled in from reference TRBV5-4 and TRBJ2-1): ETGVTQSPTHLIKTRGQQVTLRCSSQSGHNTVSWYQQALGQGPQFIFQYYREEENGRGNFPPRFSGLQFPNYSSELNVNALELDDSALYLCASSFGWGGTGWVEQFFGPGTRLTVL.

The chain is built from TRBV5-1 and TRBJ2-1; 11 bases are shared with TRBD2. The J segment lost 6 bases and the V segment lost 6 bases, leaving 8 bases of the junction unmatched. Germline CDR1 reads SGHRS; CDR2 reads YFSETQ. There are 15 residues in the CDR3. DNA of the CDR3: TGCGCCAGCAAGGGACTAGCGGTAGAAGGCAATGAGCAGTTCTTC. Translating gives CASKGLAVEGNEQFF.

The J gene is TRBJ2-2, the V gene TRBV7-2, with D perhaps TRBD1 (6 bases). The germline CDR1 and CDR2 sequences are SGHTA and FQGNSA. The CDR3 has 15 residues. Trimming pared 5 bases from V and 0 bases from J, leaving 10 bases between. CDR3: CASSRQGSNTGELFF. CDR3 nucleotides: TGTGCCAGCAGCCGTCAGGGGTCGAACACCGGGGAGCTGTTTTTT.

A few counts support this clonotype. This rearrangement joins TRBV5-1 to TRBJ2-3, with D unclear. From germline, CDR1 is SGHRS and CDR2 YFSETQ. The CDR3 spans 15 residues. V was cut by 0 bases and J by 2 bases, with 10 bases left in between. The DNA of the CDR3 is TGCGCCAGCAGCTTGGAAGGTTCGGCCACAGATACGCAGTATTTT. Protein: CASSLEGSATDTQYF. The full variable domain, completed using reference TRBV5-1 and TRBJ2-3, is KAGVTQTPRYLIKTRGQQVTLSCSPISGHRSVSWYQQTPGQGLQFLFEYFSETQRNKGNFPGRFSGRQFSNSRSEMNVSTLELGDSALYLCASSLEGSATDTQYFGPGTRLTVL.

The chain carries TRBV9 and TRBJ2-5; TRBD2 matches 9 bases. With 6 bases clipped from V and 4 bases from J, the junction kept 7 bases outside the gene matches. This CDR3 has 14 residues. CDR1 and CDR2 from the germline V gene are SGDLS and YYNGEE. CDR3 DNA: TGTGCCAGCACCCTTAGCGGGGGATCAGAGACCCAGTACTTC. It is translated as CASTLSGGSETQYF.

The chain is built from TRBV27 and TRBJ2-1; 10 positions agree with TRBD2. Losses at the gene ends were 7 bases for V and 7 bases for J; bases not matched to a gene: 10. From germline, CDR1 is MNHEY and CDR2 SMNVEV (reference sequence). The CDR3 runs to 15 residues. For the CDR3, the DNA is TGTGCCAGCACCCTAGCGGGGGAGAGGTGGAATGAGCAGTTCTTC. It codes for CASTLAGERWNEQFF.

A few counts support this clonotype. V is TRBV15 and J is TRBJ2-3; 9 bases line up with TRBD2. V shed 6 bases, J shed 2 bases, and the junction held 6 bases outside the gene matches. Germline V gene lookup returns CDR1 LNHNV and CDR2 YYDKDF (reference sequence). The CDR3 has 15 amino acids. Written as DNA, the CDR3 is TGTGCCACCAGTTCCGGGACTAGCACCACAGATACGCAGTATTTT. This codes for CATSSGTSTTDTQYF.

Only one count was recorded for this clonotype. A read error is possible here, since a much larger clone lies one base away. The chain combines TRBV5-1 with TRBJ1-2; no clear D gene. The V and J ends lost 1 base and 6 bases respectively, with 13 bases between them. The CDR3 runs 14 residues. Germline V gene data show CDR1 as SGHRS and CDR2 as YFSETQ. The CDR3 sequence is CASSLWNSDNGYTF. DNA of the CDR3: TGCGCCAGCAGCTTGTGGAACAGTGATAATGGCTACACCTTC.

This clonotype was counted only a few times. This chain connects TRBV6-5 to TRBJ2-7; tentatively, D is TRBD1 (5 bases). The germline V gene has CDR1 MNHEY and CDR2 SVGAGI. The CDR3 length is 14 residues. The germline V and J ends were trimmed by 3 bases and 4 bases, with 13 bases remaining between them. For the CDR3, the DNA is TGTGCCAGCAGTTATAGGAACAGGTTTTACGAGCAGTACTTC. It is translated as CASSYRNRFYEQYF.

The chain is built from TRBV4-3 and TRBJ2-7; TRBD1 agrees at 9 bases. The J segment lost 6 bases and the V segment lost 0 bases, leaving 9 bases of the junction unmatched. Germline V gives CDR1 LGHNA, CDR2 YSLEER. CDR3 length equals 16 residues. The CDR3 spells CASSQDLRDRVFEQYF. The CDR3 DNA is TGCGCCAGCAGCCAAGATCTACGGGACAGGGTTTTCGAGCAGTACTTC.

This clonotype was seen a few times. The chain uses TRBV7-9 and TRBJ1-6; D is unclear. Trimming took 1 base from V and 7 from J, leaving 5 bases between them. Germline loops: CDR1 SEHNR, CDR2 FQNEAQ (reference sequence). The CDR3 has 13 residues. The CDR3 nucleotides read TGTGCCAGCAGCTTAGGTTGGAATTCACCCCTCCACTTT. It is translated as CASSLGWNSPLHF.

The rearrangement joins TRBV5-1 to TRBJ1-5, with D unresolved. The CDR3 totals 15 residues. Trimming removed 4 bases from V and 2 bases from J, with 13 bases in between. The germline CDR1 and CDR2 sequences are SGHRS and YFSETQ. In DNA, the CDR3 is TGCGCCAGCAGCGAAGACCCCGACGGCAATCAGCCCCAGCATTTT. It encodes CASSEDPDGNQPQHF.

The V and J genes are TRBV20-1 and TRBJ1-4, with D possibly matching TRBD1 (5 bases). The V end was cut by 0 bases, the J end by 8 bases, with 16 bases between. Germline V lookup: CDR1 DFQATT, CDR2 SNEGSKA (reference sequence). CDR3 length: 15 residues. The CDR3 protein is CSARDPGRGGEKLFF. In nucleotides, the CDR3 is TGCAGTGCTAGAGATCCGGGAAGGGGCGGCGAAAAACTGTTTTTT.

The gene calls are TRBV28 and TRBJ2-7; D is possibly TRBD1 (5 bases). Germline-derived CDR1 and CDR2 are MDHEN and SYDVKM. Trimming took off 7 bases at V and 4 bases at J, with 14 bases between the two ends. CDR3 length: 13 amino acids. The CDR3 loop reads CASIGQGKYEQYF. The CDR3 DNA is TGTGCCAGCATCGGTCAGGGAAAATACGAGCAGTACTTC.

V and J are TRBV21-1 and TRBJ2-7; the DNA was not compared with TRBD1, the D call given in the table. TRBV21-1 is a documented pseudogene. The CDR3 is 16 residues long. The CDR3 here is CASSSGQARLTYEQYF. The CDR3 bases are TGTGCCAGCAGCAGCGGACAGGCCCGACTCACCTACGAGCAGTACTTC.

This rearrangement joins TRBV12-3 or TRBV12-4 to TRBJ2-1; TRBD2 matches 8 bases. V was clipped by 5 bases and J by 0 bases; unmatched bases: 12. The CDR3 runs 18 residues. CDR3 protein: CASSPSPSGGTSYNEQFF. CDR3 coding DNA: TGTGCCAGCAGTCCCAGTCCGAGCGGGGGAACCTCCTACAATGAGCAGTTCTTC.

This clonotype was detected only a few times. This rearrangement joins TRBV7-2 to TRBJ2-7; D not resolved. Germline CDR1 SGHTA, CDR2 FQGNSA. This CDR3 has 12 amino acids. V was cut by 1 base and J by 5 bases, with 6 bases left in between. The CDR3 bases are TGTGCCAGCAGCTTAGACCGCGACGAGCAGTACTTC. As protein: CASSLDRDEQYF.

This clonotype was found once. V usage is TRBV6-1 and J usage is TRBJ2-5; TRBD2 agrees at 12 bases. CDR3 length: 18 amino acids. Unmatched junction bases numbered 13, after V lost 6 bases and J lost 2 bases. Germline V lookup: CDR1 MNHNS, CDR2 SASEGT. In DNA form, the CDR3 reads TGTGCCAGCAGCCATGGGTTAGCGACTAGCGGGAGTCAAGAGACCCAGTACTTC. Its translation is CASSHGLATSGSQETQYF.

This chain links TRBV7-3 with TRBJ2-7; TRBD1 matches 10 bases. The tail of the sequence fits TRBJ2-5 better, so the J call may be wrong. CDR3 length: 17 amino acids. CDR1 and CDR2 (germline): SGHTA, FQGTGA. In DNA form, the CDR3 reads TGTGCCAGCAGTAAGACGGGACAGGGGCTTTTCGAAGAGACCCAGTACTTC. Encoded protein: CASSKTGQGLFEETQYF.

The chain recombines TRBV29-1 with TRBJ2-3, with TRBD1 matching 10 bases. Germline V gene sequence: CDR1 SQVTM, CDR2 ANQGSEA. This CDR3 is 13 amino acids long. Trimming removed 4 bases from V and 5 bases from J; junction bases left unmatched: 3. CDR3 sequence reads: CSVGQGAGDTQYF. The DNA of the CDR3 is TGCAGCGTTGGACAGGGGGCCGGAGATACGCAGTATTTT.

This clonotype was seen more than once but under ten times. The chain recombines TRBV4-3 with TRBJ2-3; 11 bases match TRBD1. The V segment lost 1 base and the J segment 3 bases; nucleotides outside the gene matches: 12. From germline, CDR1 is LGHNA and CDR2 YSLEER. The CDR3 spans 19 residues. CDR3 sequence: CASSQGVMGTGGRTDTQYF. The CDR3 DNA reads TGCGCCAGCAGCCAAGGAGTGATGGGGACAGGGGGTCGTACAGATACGCAGTATTTT.

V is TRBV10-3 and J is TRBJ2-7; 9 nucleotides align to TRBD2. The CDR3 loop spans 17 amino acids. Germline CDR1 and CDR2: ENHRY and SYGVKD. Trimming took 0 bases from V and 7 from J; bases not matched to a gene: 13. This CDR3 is CAISESTAGGLYNEQYF. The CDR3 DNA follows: TGTGCCATCAGTGAGTCGACGGCGGGGGGGCTCTACAATGAGCAGTACTTC.